This entry describes one T cell receptor beta chain. Germline V gene lookup returns CDR1 KGHSH and CDR2 LQKENI. The CDR3 consists of 15 residues. V gave up 6 bases and J gave up 4 bases; unmatched junction bases: 9. As handled by the study authors: Amplifying reference gene primers gave estimates of nucleated cell counts. Clones were read by immunoSEQ multiplex PCR, and TCRdb kept only the in-frame ones, dropping some. Clone size and V and J calls were adopted from that table, with D and trimming inferred from the DNA. This sample has 180,000 or so clones; roughly 84% occur once, and the top ten carry roughly 1.1%. This sample is part of a study of blood T cell repertoires in COVID-19. Study summary: Donors in the United States, Italy and Spain gave samples during acute or convalescent COVID-19. Sample material is recorded as cDNA or gDNA derived from T cells, B-cell-depleted T cells, or PBMCs.

The sequence was obtained from a man aged 55 to 69 who had recovered from COVID-19. The chain is built from TRBV18 and TRBJ2-5; 9 positions match TRBD1. The source material was peripheral blood. The CDR3 DNA reads as TGTGCCAGCTCTCGTCCCGGGACAGGGACAGAGACCCAGTACTTC. It codes for CASSRPGTGTETQYF.